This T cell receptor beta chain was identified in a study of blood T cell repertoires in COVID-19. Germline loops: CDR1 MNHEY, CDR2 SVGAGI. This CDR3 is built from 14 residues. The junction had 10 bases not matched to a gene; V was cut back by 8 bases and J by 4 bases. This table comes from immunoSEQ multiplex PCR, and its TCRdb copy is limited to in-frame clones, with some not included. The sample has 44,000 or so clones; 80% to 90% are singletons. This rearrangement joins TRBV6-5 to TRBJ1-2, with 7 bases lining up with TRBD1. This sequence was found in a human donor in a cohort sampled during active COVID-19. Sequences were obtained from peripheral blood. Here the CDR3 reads CASGPDRIGYGYTF. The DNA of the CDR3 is TGTGCCAGCGGCCCGGACAGGATCGGCTATGGCTACACCTTC.